This T cell receptor beta chain was observed in a study of T cells expressing NK-cell markers. Study overall: Source material for TCR beta repertoires consisted of sorted CD3+CD56+NKG2C+, CD3+CD56+NKG2C- and CD3+CD56-NKG2C+ T cells.

The CDR3 totals 13 residues. Germline V gene sequence: CDR1 SGHRS, CDR2 YFSETQ. TCRdb re-called the 5' RACE reads and shows each CDR3 protein once, DNA omitted. The sample shows 300,000 to 450,000 distinct CDR3 sequences, and around 5.2% sits with its ten largest clones. The clonotype comes from a man aged 18-70 years in good health. The chain uses TRBV5-1 and TRBJ2-7; TCRdb's D call, TRBD1, is unchecked because there is no DNA. Material for sequencing was blood T cells: a sorted CD56 or NKG2C T cell subset, CD4+ or CD8+ T cells, or bulk PBMC T cells (not recorded which). CDR3 loop: CASSDIKDRGQYF. The full variable domain, with the rest looked up from reference TRBV5-1 and TRBJ2-7, is KAGVTQTPRYLIKTRGQQVTLSCSPISGHRSVSWYQQTPGQGLQFLFEYFSETQRNKGNFPGRFSGRQFSNSRSEMNVSTLELGDSALYLCASSDIKDRGQYFGPGTRLTVT.